One sample yielded the 23 T cell receptor beta chains listed below, sequenced in a study of T cell changes during pregnancy in multiple sclerosis. Some clones are missing from TCRdb's copy, which holds only in-frame ones; the method was immunoSEQ multiplex PCR. The sample lists 57,000 or so clones, about 92% seen once, with 5% to 7.5% in the top ten. Sequenced here: peripheral blood, sampled in the third trimester of pregnancy. The receptor set was obtained from a female donor in good health, enrolled as a control in a pregnancy study.

This chain connects TRBV29-1 to TRBJ2-7, with 7 bases that match TRBD2. CDR3 length: 15 amino acids. Germline V gene data show CDR1 as SQVTM and CDR2 as ANQGSEA. V trimming: 2 bases; J trimming: 3 bases; junction bases outside the gene matches: 10. The CDR3: CSVELAGGGDYEQYF. CDR3 nucleotide sequence: TGCAGCGTTGAATTGGCGGGCGGGGGAGACTACGAGCAGTACTTC.

The chain recombines TRBV9 with TRBJ2-1, with 11 bases identical to TRBD2. Germline loops: CDR1 SGDLS, CDR2 YYNGEE. The CDR3 length is 17 residues. J lost 4 bases, V lost 3 bases, and 9 bases had no gene match. The CDR3 loop is CASSERSGLAVYNEQFF. In DNA form, the CDR3 reads TGTGCCAGCAGCGAGAGATCGGGACTAGCGGTTTACAATGAGCAGTTCTTC.

The chain employs TRBV9 and TRBJ2-3, with TRBD1 identical over 9 bases. Germline CDR1 reads SGDLS; CDR2 reads YYNGEE. Trimming took 3 bases from V and 3 from J; bases not matched to a gene: 11. The CDR3 loop spans 17 amino acids. Written as DNA, the CDR3 is TGTGCCAGCAGCGATCACCTAGACAGGGGGAGGACAGATACGCAGTATTTT. Its protein product is CASSDHLDRGRTDTQYF.

V gene TRBV7-9 combines with J gene TRBJ2-7; 9 bases are shared with TRBD1. V was pared by 4 bases and J by 3 bases, with 13 bases of the junction left unmatched. This CDR3 has 17 residues. CDR1 and CDR2 from the germline V gene are SEHNR and FQNEAQ (reference sequence). CDR3: CASSSQRPGQGSYEQYF. The CDR3 DNA reads as TGTGCCAGCAGCTCACAGCGCCCGGGACAGGGTAGCTACGAGCAGTACTTC.

This clone has just a few counts. The gene calls are TRBV18 and TRBJ2-7; tentatively, D is TRBD1 (5 bases). The germline V and J ends were trimmed by 2 bases and 0 bases, with 8 bases remaining between them. Germline CDR1 KGHSH, CDR2 LQKENI. The CDR3 has 14 residues. DNA for the CDR3: TGTGCCAGCTCACCAGGGGCTACCTCCTACGAGCAGTACTTC. This codes for CASSPGATSYEQYF.

The genes are TRBV7-9 and TRBJ1-4; 8 positions match TRBD1. Germline assignment: CDR1 SEHNR and CDR2 FQNEAQ (reference sequence). This CDR3 contains 16 residues. Trimming at V came to 2 bases and at J to 3 bases, leaving 5 bases not matched to a gene. CDR3: CASSLSRGLSNEKLFF. The CDR3 DNA follows: TGTGCCAGCAGCTTAAGCAGGGGGCTGTCTAATGAAAAACTGTTTTTT.

V gene TRBV19 combines with J gene TRBJ2-3; the match to TRBD2 covers 14 bases. The CDR3 has 17 amino acids. CDR1 is LNHDA and CDR2 is SQIVND in the germline V gene (reference sequence). The V and J ends lost 2 bases and 5 bases, in that order; junction bases with no gene match: 6. CDR3 in DNA: TGTGCCAGTAGTATATCGACTAGCGGGAGGGCCCTAGATACGCAGTATTTT. Amino acid sequence: CASSISTSGRALDTQYF. The variable domain in full, with the rest retrieved from reference TRBV19 and TRBJ2-3, is DGGITQSPKYLFRKEGQNVTLSCEQNLNHDAMYWYRQDPGQGLRLIYYSQIVNDFQKGDIAEGYSVSREKKESFPLTVTSAQKNPTAFYLCASSISTSGRALDTQYFGPGTRLTVL.

The chain recombines TRBV27 with TRBJ2-7; 7 bases match TRBD1. This CDR3 spans 14 amino acids. The germline V gene has CDR1 MNHEY and CDR2 SMNVEV (reference sequence). J lost 2 bases, V lost 6 bases, and 7 bases had no gene match. CDR3 sequence: CASSSRDSPYEQYF. The CDR3 nucleotides are TGTGCCAGCAGCAGTCGGGACAGTCCCTACGAGCAGTACTTC.

The chain uses TRBV18 and TRBJ1-1, with 7 bases identical to TRBD1. This CDR3 has 15 residues. V lost 3 bases to trimming and J lost 3 bases; unmatched junction nucleotides: 7. The germline CDR1 and CDR2 sequences are KGHSH and LQKENI. CDR3 DNA sequence: TGTGCCAGCTCACCGTCACAGGGGCTAGACACTGAAGCTTTCTTT. It yields the protein CASSPSQGLDTEAFF. The entire variable domain, with the rest obtained from reference TRBV18 and TRBJ1-1, is as follows: NAGVMQNPRHLVRRRGQEARLRCSPMKGHSHVYWYRQLPEEGLKFMVYLQKENIIDESGMPKERFSAEFPKEGPSILRIQQVVRGDSAAYFCASSPSQGLDTEAFFGQGTRLTVV.

This rearrangement joins TRBV18 to TRBJ2-3; D perhaps matches TRBD1 (6 bases). The germline V gene encodes CDR1 KGHSH and CDR2 LQKENI. The CDR3 is made up of 14 amino acids. V was clipped by 0 bases and J by 6 bases, with 10 bases between them. CDR3 in amino acids: CASSPPSQGDTQYF. The CDR3 region has the DNA TGTGCCAGCTCACCACCGTCGCAGGGGGATACGCAGTATTTT.

This chain connects TRBV10-2 to TRBJ1-2, with 7 bases lining up with TRBD1. Germline lookup yields CDR1 WSHSY and CDR2 SAAADI. There are 14 residues in the CDR3. Unmatched junction bases numbered 13, after V lost 7 bases and J lost 8 bases. CDR3 DNA: TGCGCCAGCATAGACAGGGCGGTTTCTGGCGGCTACACCTTC. Amino acids: CASIDRAVSGGYTF.

The CDR3 sequence: CSVEHTGRELFF. The CDR3 bases are TGCAGCGTTGAACACACAGGGAGGGAGCTGTTTTTT. The chain carries TRBV29-1 and TRBJ2-2, with D perhaps TRBD1 (6 bases). This CDR3 is 12 amino acids long. The V gene lost 2 bases and the J gene lost 9 bases, with 10 bases spanning the gap. The germline V gene encodes CDR1 SQVTM and CDR2 ANQGSEA.

V and J are TRBV29-1 and TRBJ2-5, with a weak D call TRBD2 (5 bases). The CDR3 sequence is 11 residues long. V gave up 7 bases and J gave up 1 base, with 7 bases separating them. Germline loops: CDR1 SQVTM, CDR2 ANQGSEA. CDR3 protein: CSGGVQETQYF. The CDR3 nucleotides are TGCAGCGGGGGAGTCCAAGAGACCCAGTACTTC.

The rearrangement links TRBV7-9 to TRBJ2-5; 10 bases line up with TRBD1. This CDR3 is built from 15 residues. With 1 base clipped from V and 4 bases from J, the junction kept 3 bases outside the gene matches. The germline V gene encodes CDR1 SEHNR and CDR2 FQNEAQ (reference sequence). CDR3 sequence (DNA): TGTGCCAGCAGCTTAGGAAGGGACAGGGGAGAGACCCAGTACTTC. Its translation is CASSLGRDRGETQYF. Looking up the rest from reference TRBV7-9 and TRBJ2-5 gives the full variable domain: DTGVSQNPRHKITKRGQNVTFRCDPISEHNRLYWYRQTLGQGPEFLTYFQNEAQLEKSRLLSDRFSAERPKGSFSTLEIQRTEQGDSAMYLCASSLGRDRGETQYFGPGTRLLVL.

The chain couples TRBV14 to TRBJ2-3; 7 nucleotides agree with TRBD2. Per germline, CDR1 SGHDN and CDR2 FVKESK. Trimming took 4 bases from V and 3 from J; bases not matched to a gene: 4. This CDR3 comprises 14 residues. The CDR3 loop is CASSPRTSTDTQYF. For the CDR3, the DNA is TGTGCCAGCAGCCCGCGGACTAGTACAGATACGCAGTATTTT.

The chain employs TRBV2 and TRBJ2-3; 8 nucleotides match TRBD1. Germline values: CDR1 SNHLY, CDR2 FYNNEI. The V gene end was trimmed by 3 bases and the J gene end by 4 bases; junction bases not matched to a gene: 6. This CDR3 comprises 15 residues. The CDR3 region is CASSDPRQGSDTQYF. CDR3 bases: TGTGCCAGCAGTGACCCGAGACAGGGGTCAGATACGCAGTATTTT.

The rearrangement links TRBV30 to TRBJ2-2; TRBD2 agrees at 7 bases. V shed 5 bases and J 1 base; nucleotides not matched to a gene: 7. Germline V gene lookup returns CDR1 GTSNPN and CDR2 SVGIG (reference sequence). The CDR3 is 15 amino acids. The CDR3 DNA reads TGTGCCTGGGAGACGGCGGGGGTGAACACCGGGGAGCTGTTTTTT. Protein: CAWETAGVNTGELFF.

V usage is TRBV5-6 and J usage is TRBJ1-2, with D maybe TRBD1 (6 bases). The V end was cut by 4 bases, the J end by 2 bases, with 9 bases between. This CDR3 has 13 residues. Germline loops: CDR1 SGHDT, CDR2 YYEEEE. The CDR3 bases are TGTGCCAGCAGCCGACAGGCCAACTATGGCTACACCTTC. Translated, it gives CASSRQANYGYTF.

The chain employs TRBV25-1 and TRBJ2-3, with TRBD2 as a possible D gene (5 bases). With 5 bases removed from V and 4 bases from J, the gap between germline ends came to 13 bases. This CDR3 spans 14 amino acids. The germline V gene encodes CDR1 MGHDK and CDR2 SYGVNS. The CDR3 loop is CASSTRTSADTQYF. CDR3 DNA sequence: TGTGCCAGCAGTACACGTACTAGTGCAGATACGCAGTATTTT.

The chain links TRBV19 to TRBJ1-2, with D maybe TRBD1 (5 bases). Germline assignment: CDR1 LNHDA and CDR2 SQIVND (reference sequence). This CDR3 is 16 amino acids long. The V end was cut by 4 bases, the J end by 8 bases, with 23 bases between. CDR3 coding DNA: TGTGCCAGTAGTAGGTCTGGGGGGAGATCGCCCCGAGGCTACACCTTC. Amino acids: CASSRSGGRSPRGYTF.

The chain carries TRBV30 and TRBJ2-5; maybe TRBD2 (7 bases). The CDR3 sequence is 13 residues long. Trimming shortened V by 3 bases and J by 4 bases, and 12 bases separated the two germline ends. The germline gives CDR1 GTSNPN, CDR2 SVGIG (reference sequence). CDR3 protein: CAWSLGGRETQYF. Written as DNA, the CDR3 is TGTGCCTGGAGCTTGGGGGGGCGAGAGACCCAGTACTTC.

The CDR3 nucleotides are TGTGCCAGTAGTATAGTAGGGGTCGGCTCCTACAATGAGCAGTTCTTC. Protein: CASSIVGVGSYNEQFF. The rearrangement uses TRBV19 and TRBJ2-1; D might be TRBD1 (5 bases). This CDR3 contains 16 residues. Germline CDR1 reads LNHDA; CDR2 reads SQIVND (reference sequence). The V end lost 1 base, the J end lost 0 bases, and 10 bases lay between the germline ends.

The chain combines TRBV7-2 with TRBJ1-2, with 9 positions matching TRBD1. The CDR3 runs to 14 residues. The V gene's germline CDR1 is SGHTA and CDR2 FQGNSA. Losses at the gene ends were 1 base for V and 7 bases for J; bases not matched to a gene: 4. The CDR3 DNA follows: TGTGCCAGCAGCTTAGAGGGACAGGGATCTGGCTACACCTTC. As protein: CASSLEGQGSGYTF.